This TCR beta chain was captured in a study of T-cell reconstitution after alpha-beta-depleted transplantation in children. Study-wide results and caveats: At one year after transplant, newly produced T cells mostly accounted for T-cell counts and diversity. At around two months after transplant, the alpha-beta T cells were reportedly derived from several hundred expanded clones that came from non-depleted graft cells.

A library of TCRbeta sequences, prepared with unique molecular identifiers, was generated. TCRdb recomputed calls from the PCR reads with MiXCR, one row per CDR3 protein. This table holds about 500,000 distinct CDR3 sequences, 9.5% to 12% found once. Trimming pared 5 bases from V and 4 bases from J, leaving 15 bases between. The germline CDR1 and CDR2 sequences are DFQATT and SNEGSKA (reference sequence). This CDR3 has 14 amino acids. This clonotype was seen many times. Its cognate antigen is unknown. V gene TRBV20-1 combines with J gene TRBJ2-1; D may be TRBD2 (5 bases). The clonotype comes from a female patient aged 2 to 10 who had a stem cell transplant for aplastic anemia, so the T cells may come from the graft donor. The sequencing used PBMCs, mostly from graft donor cells, collected 180 days after TCRalphabeta/CD19-depleted stem cell transplant. CDR3 in DNA: TGCAGTGCTTTTTCGGGGAGTGATTACAATGAGCAGTTCTTC. Translating it yields CSAFSGSDYNEQFF.